The 3 T cell receptor beta chains below all came from one sample that was sequenced in a study of blood T cell repertoires in COVID-19. Sequenced by immunoSEQ multiplex PCR; TCRdb stores in-frame clones only, minus some. The repertoire holds approximately 210,000 clones, about 89% seen once, with roughly 8.1% in the top ten. Source material: PBMCs or T cells enriched from blood (not recorded which). The receptor set was obtained from a woman in her late teens or twenties who had recovered from COVID-19.

CDR3 sequence reads: CASSATGYGPQHF. The CDR3 nucleotides read TGTGCCAGCAGCGCGACAGGGTATGGGCCCCAGCATTTT. V gene TRBV9 combines with J gene TRBJ1-5; the match to TRBD1 covers 7 bases. The CDR3 loop spans 13 amino acids. Trimming cost V 3 bases and J 9 bases; bases outside gene matches: 6. Germline assignment: CDR1 SGDLS and CDR2 YYNGEE. The whole variable domain, filled in from reference TRBV9 and TRBJ1-5, reads DSGVTQTPKHLITATGQRVTLRCSPRSGDLSVYWYQQSLDQGLQFLIQYYNGEERAKGNILERFSAQQFPDLHSELNLSSLELGDSALYFCASSATGYGPQHFGDGTRLSIL.

The chain combines TRBV28 with TRBJ2-7; 7 nucleotides line up with TRBD1. V was clipped by 4 bases and J by 0 bases; unmatched bases: 6. Germline V CDR1 and CDR2: MDHEN, SYDVKM. This CDR3 spans 15 amino acids. CDR3 DNA sequence: TGTGCCAGCAGTTCGTCGGGACAGTCCTCCTACGAGCAGTACTTC. Protein: CASSSSGQSSYEQYF.

The rearrangement joins TRBV27 to TRBJ1-6; D is unclear. Trimming pared 3 bases from V and 3 bases from J, leaving 9 bases between. CDR1 and CDR2 from the germline V gene are MNHEY and SMNVEV (reference sequence). The length of the CDR3 is 15 residues. CDR3 residues: CASSFRSDYNSPLHF. The CDR3 coding sequence is TGTGCCAGCAGTTTCAGGTCAGACTATAATTCACCCCTCCACTTT.